This T cell receptor beta chain was documented in a study of blood T cell repertoires in COVID-19. About the study: Both acute and convalescent COVID-19 samples were obtained from the United States, Italy and Spain. Sources were T cells, B-cell-depleted T cells, or PBMCs; the material itself was cDNA or gDNA.

How the authors handled the data: Estimates of nucleated cell counts were drawn from the amplification of reference gene primers. The repertoire was sequenced with immunoSEQ multiplex PCR; TCRdb's copy has only in-frame clones and lacks some. V and J calls plus clone size are reproduced from that table; the DNA served to infer D and trimming. Here the sample spans roughly 150,000 clones, approximately 88% being singletons. The CDR3 contains 16 residues. The germline gives CDR1 SGHDT, CDR2 YYEEEE. Germline trimming cut 4 bases from V and 2 bases from J; bases unmatched to any gene: 8. The genes are TRBV5-6 and TRBJ2-5, with 10 bases lining up with TRBD2. Specimen: peripheral blood. This TCR was recovered from a human donor in a cohort sampled during active COVID-19. CDR3 in DNA: TGTGCCAGCAGCGTACGTGGACTAGCGGCACAAGAGACCCAGTACTTC. Translated, it gives CASSVRGLAAQETQYF.